This record concerns one TCR beta chain sequence. It has no known antigen specificity. No clone much larger than this one lies a single base away; base qualities are absent. TCR repertoires of sorted CD4+ and CD8+ blood T cells from severe aplastic anemia patients and healthy subjects were deep-sequenced in the study. Ficoll-Paque density gradient centrifugation was used to isolate peripheral blood mononuclear cells. CD4+ and CD8+ T cells were sorted by FACS or magnetic beads before DNA extraction. V loses 6 bases of germline sequence and J loses 5 bases, and the interval between the two ends is 14 bases. The CDR3 goes from the cysteine to the phenylalanine over 13 residues. The CDR3 DNA has 39 bases and is translated from base 1. As encoded in the germline V gene, CDR1 is ENHRY while CDR2 is SYGVKD. Profiling of TCR beta VDJ combinations and CDR3 sequences used genomic DNA as the template. TCR repertoire sequencing was run on an Illumina HiSeq 2000. Per the authors' processing: Repertoires were assessed using TRBV/TRBJ rearrangement plots, CDR3 size and DJ length profiles, and Simpson's diversity index. The most abundant DNA sequence in the deep sequencing data was taken as the immunodominant clone. CDR3 amino acid sequences were screened for sharing across subjects and compared with published repertoires and the VDJdb database. TCRdb's own reprocessing of the public reads used fastp at Q25 and MiXCR and kept productive beta chains. CDR3 protein duplicates are merged, each entry listing the most common genes and DNA. For this entry, the V and J calls and clone size follow TCRdb and not the study's own pipeline. This sample lists 62,000 or so distinct CDR3 sequences; roughly half were detected once. 6.5% to 9.5% of the sample rests with the top ten.

The source of the sample is a study of CD8+CD57+ T cells in acquired aplastic anemia (dated by TCRdb to between 2018 and 2020). Regarding the research as a whole: Extracted DNA from sorted CD4+ and CD8+ cells averaged around 3.2 ug, ranging from roughly 0.19 to 27.4 ug. An average of around 9.8 million reads for CD4+ cells and around 11 million reads for CD8+ cells was obtained from healthy donor samples.

The paper as a whole reports these results and caveats: Twenty-nine CD8+ CDR3 sequences were found in both patients and controls but appeared to be highly expressed in patients and within the immunodominant clones of the patients. No significant difference in CD8+ Simpson's diversity was found between patients and healthy controls (P=0.060).

The origin of this receptor is a human donor in good health, serving as a control. The sequence links TRBV10-3 to TRBJ2-7; the D gene is unclear. Sequenced material: sorted CD4+, CD8+, or CD8+CD57+ T cells (not recorded which) from PBMCs. The CDR3 reads CAIRTAPADEQYF. The bases are TGTGCCATCAGGACCGCCCCCGCGGACGAGCAGTACTTC.